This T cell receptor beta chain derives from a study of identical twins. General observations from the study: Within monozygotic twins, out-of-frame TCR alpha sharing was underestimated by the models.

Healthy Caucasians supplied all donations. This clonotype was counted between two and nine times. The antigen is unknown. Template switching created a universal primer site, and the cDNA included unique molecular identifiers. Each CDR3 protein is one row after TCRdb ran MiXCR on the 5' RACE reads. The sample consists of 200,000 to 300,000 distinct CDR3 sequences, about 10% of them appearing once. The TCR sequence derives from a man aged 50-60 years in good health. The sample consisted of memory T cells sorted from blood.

The CDR3 nucleotides are TGTGCCAGCAGCTTTGGACTAGCGGACTCCTACGAGCAGTACTTC. It is translated as CASSFGLADSYEQYF. The rearrangement links TRBV5-4 to TRBJ2-7; 10 nucleotides align to TRBD2. V trimming: 2 bases; J trimming: 0 bases; junction bases outside the gene matches: 2. This CDR3 is 15 amino acids long. CDR1 and CDR2 (germline): SGHNT, YYREEE (reference sequence).